These 3 T cell receptor beta chains came from one sample sequenced in a study of vaccination and CD4 T cells after COVID-19 (dated by TCRdb to about 2022). Taken with the paper, the label for time point translates to: late sampling 161 to 241 days after vaccination in a few convalescent patients. Sample treatment or condition, as interpreted from the label and publication: approximately 11-day PBMC culture with coronavirus spike peptide pools or control peptides (ViraFEST assay). Libraries were prepared through PCR. For sequencing, an Illumina iSeq 100 was employed. DNA from cultured CD4+ T cells was subjected to TCR sequencing with the Oncomine TCR Beta short-read assay at the Johns Hopkins FTIC core. In TCRdb, the public reads were trimmed at Q25 with fastp and aligned with MiXCR, with productive beta chains retained. Identical CDR3 protein sequences are pooled into one entry, listed with their most common genes and DNA. The sample yields roughly 24,000 distinct CDR3 sequences; under 40% were counted once. The ten biggest clones cover 8.6% of the sample.

Their antigens are not known. The material was CD4+ T cells from blood, cultured in vitro, obtained about 7 months after SARS-CoV-2 vaccination. Receptor source: a human donor who had recovered from COVID-19.

This clonotype was seen a few times. The V gene is TRBV7-2, the J gene TRBJ2-3, with 7 bases matching TRBD2. The V gene end was trimmed by 10 bases and the J gene end by 4 bases; junction bases not matched to a gene: 11. CDR3 size: 14 residues. Germline values: CDR1 SGHTA, CDR2 FQGNSA. CDR3 sequence reads: CAIKVLGGADTQYF. As DNA, the CDR3 is TGTGCCATAAAGGTGCTGGGGGGGGCAGATACGCAGTATTTT. The full variable domain, rest sourced from reference TRBV7-2 and TRBJ2-3, is GAGVSQSPSNKVTEKGKDVELRCDPISGHTALYWYRQSLGQGLEFLIYFQGNSAPDKSGLPSDRFSAERTGGSVSTLTIQRTQQEDSAVYLCAIKVLGGADTQYFGPGTRLTVL.

V gene TRBV6-1 combines with J gene TRBJ1-5; D is unclear. Trimming left V 7 bases short and J 6 bases short, with 13 bases between. The CDR3 sequence is 13 residues long. Germline loops: CDR1 MNHNS, CDR2 SASEGT. The CDR3 region is CASNAGTAQPQHF. The DNA of the CDR3 is TGTGCCAGCAATGCGGGCACGGCTCAGCCCCAGCATTTT.

This clonotype was observed a handful of times. The V gene is TRBV18, the J gene TRBJ2-5, with D possibly being TRBD2 (6 bases). V lost 0 bases to trimming and J lost 3 bases, with 8 bases between them. The germline V gene encodes CDR1 KGHSH and CDR2 LQKENI. The CDR3 has 14 amino acids. The CDR3 here is CASSPPAGKETQYF. CDR3 bases: TGTGCCAGCTCACCACCGGCGGGGAAAGAGACCCAGTACTTC.